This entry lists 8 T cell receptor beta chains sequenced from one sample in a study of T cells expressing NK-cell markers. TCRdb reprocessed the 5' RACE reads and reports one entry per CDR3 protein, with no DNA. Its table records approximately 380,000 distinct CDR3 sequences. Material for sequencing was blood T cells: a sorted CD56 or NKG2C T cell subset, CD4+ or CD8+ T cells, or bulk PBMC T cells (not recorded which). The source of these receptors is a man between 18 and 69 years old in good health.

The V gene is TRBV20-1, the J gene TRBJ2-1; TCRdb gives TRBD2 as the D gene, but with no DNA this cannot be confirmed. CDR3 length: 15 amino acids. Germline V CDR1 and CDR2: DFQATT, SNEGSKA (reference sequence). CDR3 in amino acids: CSARSKRGAYNEQFF.

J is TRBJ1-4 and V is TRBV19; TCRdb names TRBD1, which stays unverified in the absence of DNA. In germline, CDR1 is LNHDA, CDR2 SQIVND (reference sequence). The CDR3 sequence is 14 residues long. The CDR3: CASSRTGRSEKLFF.

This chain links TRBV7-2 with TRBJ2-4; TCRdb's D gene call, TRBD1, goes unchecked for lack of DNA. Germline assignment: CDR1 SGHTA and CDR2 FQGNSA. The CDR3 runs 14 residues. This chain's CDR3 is CASSSLSAKNIQYF. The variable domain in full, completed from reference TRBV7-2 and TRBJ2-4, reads GAGVSQSPSNKVTEKGKDVELRCDPISGHTALYWYRQSLGQGLEFLIYFQGNSAPDKSGLPSDRFSAERTGGSVSTLTIQRTQQEDSAVYLCASSSLSAKNIQYFGAGTRLSVL.

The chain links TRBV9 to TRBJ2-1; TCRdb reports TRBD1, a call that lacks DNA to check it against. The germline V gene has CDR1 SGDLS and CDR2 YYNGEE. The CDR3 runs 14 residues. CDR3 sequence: CASRGGQGSNEQFF. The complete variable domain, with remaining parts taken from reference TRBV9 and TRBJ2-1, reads DSGVTQTPKHLITATGQRVTLRCSPRSGDLSVYWYQQSLDQGLQFLIQYYNGEERAKGNILERFSAQQFPDLHSELNLSSLELGDSALYFCASRGGQGSNEQFFGPGTRLTVL.

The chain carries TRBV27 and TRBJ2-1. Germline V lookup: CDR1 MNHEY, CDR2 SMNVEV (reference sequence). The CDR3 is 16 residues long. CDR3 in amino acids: CASSLSGNSAYNEQFF.

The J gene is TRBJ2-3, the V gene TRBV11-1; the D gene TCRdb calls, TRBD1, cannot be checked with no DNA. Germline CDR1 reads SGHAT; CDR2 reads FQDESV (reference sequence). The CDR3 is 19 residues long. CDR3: CASRSTVGSGAPWGDTQYF.

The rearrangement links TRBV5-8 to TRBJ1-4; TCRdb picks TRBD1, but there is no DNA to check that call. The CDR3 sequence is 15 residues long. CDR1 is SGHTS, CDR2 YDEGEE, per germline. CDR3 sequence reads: CASSLGRQANEKLFF.

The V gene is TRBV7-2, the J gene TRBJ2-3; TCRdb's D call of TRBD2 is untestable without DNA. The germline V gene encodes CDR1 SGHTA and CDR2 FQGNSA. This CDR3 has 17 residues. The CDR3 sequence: CASSLRKAGGPSDTQYF.